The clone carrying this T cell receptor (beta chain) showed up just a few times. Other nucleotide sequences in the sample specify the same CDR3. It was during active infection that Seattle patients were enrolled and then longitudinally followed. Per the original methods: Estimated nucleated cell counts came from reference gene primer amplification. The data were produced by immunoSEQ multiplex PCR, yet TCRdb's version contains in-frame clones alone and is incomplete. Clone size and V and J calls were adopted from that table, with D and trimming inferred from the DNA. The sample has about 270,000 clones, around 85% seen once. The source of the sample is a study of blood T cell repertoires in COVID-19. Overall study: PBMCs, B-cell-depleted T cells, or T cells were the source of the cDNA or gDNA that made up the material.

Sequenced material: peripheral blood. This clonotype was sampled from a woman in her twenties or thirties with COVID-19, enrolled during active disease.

In DNA, the CDR3 is TGTGCCAGCAGCCTCCGGGAGACCCAGTACTTC. This sequence encodes CASSLRETQYF. This chain uses TRBV3-1 (or the pseudogene TRBV3-2) with TRBJ2-5; D ambiguous. This CDR3 has 11 amino acids. Germline loops: CDR1 LGHDT, CDR2 YNNKEL (reference sequence). V was trimmed by 4 bases and J by 5 bases, leaving 5 bases between them.